This T cell receptor beta chain was documented in a study of cytomegalovirus exposure and HLA in healthy donors. Details on this clone: What it recognizes is unknown.

Clones were sequenced by immunoSEQ multiplex PCR, and TCRdb holds only the in-frame ones, with some missing. The top ten clones hold roughly 1.3% of a sample with 160,000 or so clones, approximately 87% of them seen once. Study-wide points: The study put some 150 TCR beta chains on its list as cytomegalovirus-associated.

Germline CDR1 is SEHNR and CDR2 is FQNEAQ (reference sequence). V was pared by 5 bases and J by 3 bases, with 14 bases of the junction left unmatched. This CDR3 is 17 amino acids long. Sample: PBMCs. This TCR came from a woman aged 25 to 39 in good health and CMV-seronegative. V and J are TRBV7-9 and TRBJ2-7, with 9 bases that match TRBD1. CDR3 nucleotide sequence: TGTGCCAGCAGCCCATACACCGGGACAGGGATGAACTACGAGCAGTACTTC. Protein product: CASSPYTGTGMNYEQYF.